The 18 T cell receptor beta chains below come from one sample, sequenced in a study of blood T cell repertoires in COVID-19 (dated by TCRdb to about 2020). Library generation was performed with the immunoSEQ multiplex PCR assay. TCRdb re-hosts the immuneACCESS table, in-frame sequences only. Its copies lack some clones; in the studies checked, an unresolved V gene accounts for under half of them, and the cause for the rest is not known. The sample yields 200,000 to 250,000 clones; approximately 86% were counted once. Over 12% of the sample lies in the top ten. The sample was PBMCs or T cells enriched from blood (not recorded which). These receptors were collected from a woman between 45 and 65 years old with acute COVID-19.

The sample holds one count of this clone. V is TRBV27 and J is TRBJ2-1; D perhaps matches TRBD2 (5 bases). The germline CDR1 and CDR2 sequences are MNHEY and SMNVEV (reference sequence). Trimming shortened V by 8 bases and J by 5 bases, and 13 bases separated the two germline ends. The CDR3 sequence is 13 residues long. DNA of the CDR3: TGTGCCAGCGGGGTCGAGCGGCACAATGAGCAGTTCTTC. It encodes CASGVERHNEQFF.

The chain has TRBV6-5 and TRBJ1-2; 9 bases fit TRBD1. Germline trimming cut 4 bases from V and 4 bases from J; bases unmatched to any gene: 7. The CDR3 contains 15 residues. From germline, CDR1 is MNHEY and CDR2 SVGAGI. The CDR3 DNA is TGTGCCAGCAGTTGGACTCGACAGGGGGGCTATGGCTACACCTTC. It specifies CASSWTRQGGYGYTF.

The chain joins TRBV7-8 to TRBJ2-7; 9 positions agree with TRBD1. This CDR3 region has 15 residues. Germline values: CDR1 SGHVS, CDR2 FQNEAQ. The junction had 8 bases not matched to a gene; V was cut back by 5 bases and J by 3 bases. The CDR3 region is CASSRPGTGHYEQYF. The CDR3 coding sequence is TGTGCCAGCAGCCGACCTGGGACAGGGCACTACGAGCAGTACTTC.

In this sample, this clone turned up once. V gene TRBV5-1 combines with J gene TRBJ2-7; D might be TRBD2 (5 bases). This CDR3 contains 14 residues. CDR1 is SGHRS and CDR2 is YFSETQ in the germline V gene. With 3 bases removed from V and 1 base from J, the gap between germline ends came to 11 bases. The CDR3 reads CASSYYGVSYEQYF. DNA of the CDR3: TGCGCCAGCAGCTATTACGGGGTTTCCTACGAGCAGTACTTC.

The V gene is TRBV11-2, the J gene TRBJ1-3; 8 bases map to TRBD1. In germline, CDR1 is SGHAT, CDR2 FQNNGV. V lost 5 bases to trimming and J lost 2 bases; unmatched junction nucleotides: 5. The CDR3 extends over 15 amino acids. The CDR3 sequence is CASSPRTGPGNTIYF. In nucleotides, the CDR3 is TGTGCCAGCAGCCCCCGGACAGGGCCTGGAAACACCATATATTTT.

This rearrangement joins TRBV28 to TRBJ2-7; TRBD2 might be the D (6 bases). The V end lost 7 bases, the J end lost 4 bases, and 17 bases lay between the germline ends. The CDR3 has 14 amino acids. Germline-derived CDR1 and CDR2 are MDHEN and SYDVKM. The CDR3 reads CASMSARERYEQYF. CDR3 DNA sequence: TGTGCCAGCATGAGCGCCCGGGAGAGGTACGAGCAGTACTTC.

The genes are TRBV5-1 and TRBJ2-3; maybe TRBD1 (5 bases). The CDR3 has 14 residues. The V and J ends lost 1 base and 1 base respectively, with 7 bases between them. Germline V lookup: CDR1 SGHRS, CDR2 YFSETQ. This chain's CDR3 is CASSLPRGTDTQYF. The CDR3 DNA reads as TGCGCCAGCAGCTTGCCCAGGGGCACAGATACGCAGTATTTT.

CDR3 amino acids: CATSEGHTDTQYF. As DNA, the CDR3 is TGTGCCACCAGTGAGGGGCACACAGATACGCAGTATTTT. This sequence joins TRBV24-1 and TRBJ2-3, with D possibly TRBD1 on 5 matching bases. V was clipped by 4 bases and J by 2 bases, with 6 bases between them. CDR3 length: 13 amino acids. Looked up from germline, CDR1 is KGHDR and CDR2 is SFDVKD.

This sequence joins TRBV29-1 and TRBJ2-5; unclear D gene. This CDR3 is built from 12 residues. The V end was cut by 7 bases, the J end by 5 bases, with 14 bases between. CDR1 is SQVTM and CDR2 is ANQGSEA in the germline V gene. CDR3 coding DNA: TGCAGCGCCCTCCCCAACTCGGAGACCCAGTACTTC. Residues: CSALPNSETQYF.

J is TRBJ1-1 and V is TRBV2; 12 bases are a match to TRBD1. Germline V CDR1 and CDR2: SNHLY, FYNNEI. J lost 7 bases, V lost 4 bases, and 1 base had no gene match. This CDR3 has 13 amino acids. The CDR3 here is CASSGDRGHEAFF. The CDR3 bases are TGTGCCAGCAGTGGGGACAGGGGGCATGAAGCTTTCTTT.

The CDR3 DNA is TGTGCCAGTAGTACCCAACAGGGGGTCCCTCGCGGGGAGCTGTTTTTT. Translation gives CASSTQQGVPRGELFF. The rearrangement joins TRBV19 to TRBJ2-2; 8 nucleotides agree with TRBD1. After removal of 4 bases from V and 7 bases from J, the junction contained 11 bases not matched to a gene. This CDR3 comprises 16 residues. Germline V gene lookup returns CDR1 LNHDA and CDR2 SQIVND (reference sequence).

The chain joins TRBV6-5 to TRBJ1-1; no clear D. There are 13 residues in the CDR3. Germline V gene data show CDR1 as MNHEY and CDR2 as SVGAGI. V lost 2 bases, J lost 6 bases, and 10 bases lay in between. The CDR3 is CASSYVASAEAFF. CDR3 coding DNA: TGTGCCAGCAGTTACGTTGCCAGCGCTGAAGCTTTCTTT.

The chain links TRBV5-4 to TRBJ2-5, with TRBD2 as a possible D gene (7 bases). Trimming removed 3 bases at V and 4 bases at J, with 22 bases between. CDR3 length: 17 residues. Germline V gene data show CDR1 as SGHNT and CDR2 as YYREEE (reference sequence). As DNA, the CDR3 is TGTGCCAGCAGCTCCTCCTCGTTTCGGGGGGCCGGAGAGACCCAGTACTTC. Its protein product is CASSSSSFRGAGETQYF.

The gene calls are TRBV19 and TRBJ2-7; D is perhaps TRBD2 (7 bases). V lost 3 bases to trimming and J lost 5 bases, with 17 bases between them. Germline CDR1 LNHDA, CDR2 SQIVND (reference sequence). The CDR3 has 15 residues. The CDR3 is CASSIRGAEKNEQYF. DNA of the CDR3: TGTGCCAGTAGTATTCGGGGGGCAGAGAAGAACGAGCAGTACTTC.

The chain joins TRBV7-3 to TRBJ2-6, with 8 bases fitting TRBD1. The germline V gene has CDR1 SGHTA and CDR2 FQGTGA. CDR3 length equals 18 residues. The ends lost 4 bases at V and 0 bases at J; junction bases unmatched: 8. CDR3 region: CASSSRGQDSSGANVLTF. Here the CDR3 DNA reads TGTGCCAGCAGCTCGCGGGGACAGGATAGCTCTGGGGCCAACGTCCTGACTTTC.

The chain carries TRBV7-8 and TRBJ1-5; a weak D match, TRBD1 (6 bases). Germline V gene lookup returns CDR1 SGHVS and CDR2 FQNEAQ. Trimming removed 6 bases at V and 4 bases at J, with 13 bases between. The CDR3 runs 14 residues. In DNA form, the CDR3 reads TGTGCCAGCAGTCGCCGGGACAATAATCAGCCCCAGCATTTT. Protein sequence: CASSRRDNNQPQHF.

This clone was picked up a small number of times. The chain combines TRBV2 with TRBJ2-1; 9 bases are shared with TRBD2. The V and J ends lost 7 bases and 8 bases, in that order; junction bases with no gene match: 24. Germline-derived CDR1 and CDR2 are SNHLY and FYNNEI. The CDR3 is made up of 19 amino acids. The CDR3 spells CASTRRGVAGELKEDEQFF. CDR3 bases: TGTGCCAGCACCAGAAGGGGGGTAGCGGGAGAATTGAAGGAGGATGAGCAGTTCTTC.

J is TRBJ2-2 and V is TRBV7-2; 8 positions agree with TRBD2. Germline CDR1 and CDR2: SGHTA and FQGNSA. This CDR3 contains 16 residues. V gave up 6 bases and J gave up 1 base; unmatched junction bases: 7. DNA of the CDR3: TGTGCCAGCAGATACAGTCTAGCGGGGAACACCGGGGAGCTGTTTTTT. The encoded protein is CASRYSLAGNTGELFF.